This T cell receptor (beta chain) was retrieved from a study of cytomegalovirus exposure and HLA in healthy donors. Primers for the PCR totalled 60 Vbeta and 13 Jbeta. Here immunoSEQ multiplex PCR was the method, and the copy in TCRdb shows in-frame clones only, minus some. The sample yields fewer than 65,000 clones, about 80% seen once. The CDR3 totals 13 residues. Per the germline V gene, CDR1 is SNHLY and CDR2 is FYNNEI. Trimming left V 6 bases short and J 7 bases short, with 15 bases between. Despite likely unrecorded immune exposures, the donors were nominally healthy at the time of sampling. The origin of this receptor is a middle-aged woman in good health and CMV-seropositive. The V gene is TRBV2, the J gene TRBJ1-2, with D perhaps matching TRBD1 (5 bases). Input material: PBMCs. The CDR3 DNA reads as TGTGCCAGCAGAGATTCCGCGGGGACTGGCTACACCTTC. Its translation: CASRDSAGTGYTF.